This passage covers 21 T cell receptor beta chains from one sample sequenced in a study of cytomegalovirus exposure and HLA in healthy donors (dated by TCRdb to 2015 to 2018). Receptor libraries were prepared by the immunoSEQ multiplex PCR assay. A mixture of 60 forward primers for TCR Vbeta segments and 13 reverse primers for TCR Jbeta segments was used in the multiplex PCR. This is the immuneACCESS table as TCRdb keeps it, with only in-frame sequences that have V and J called. A part of the clones is gone; compared with another copy, unresolved V genes explain less than half, and the rest is unexplained. Recorded for this sample are about 150,000 clones; approximately 79% of them occurred a single time. Clones ranked in the top ten supply 1.7% of the sample. Sequences were obtained from PBMCs. These TCRs come from a woman in her 30s in good health and CMV-seronegative.

The rearrangement joins TRBV10-3 to TRBJ2-7; maybe TRBD1 (6 bases). The V and J ends lost 2 bases and 4 bases respectively, with 9 bases between them. Germline V gene lookup returns CDR1 ENHRY and CDR2 SYGVKD. The CDR3 is made up of 13 amino acids. The CDR3 DNA follows: TGTGCCATCAGTGAGGGACAGCGGTACGAGCAGTACTTC. This translates into CAISEGQRYEQYF.

The rearrangement links TRBV27 to TRBJ1-1, with D unresolved. This CDR3 is built from 13 residues. Deletions cut 3 bases from V and 1 base from J, with 6 bases between. Looked up from germline, CDR1 is MNHEY and CDR2 is SMNVEV (reference sequence). The CDR3 sequence: CASSFRENTEAFF. CDR3 bases: TGTGCCAGCAGTTTTAGAGAGAACACTGAAGCTTTCTTT.

Only a few counts were recorded for this clone. V and J are TRBV5-1 and TRBJ2-2, with D unresolved. The CDR3 sequence is 15 residues long. Germline V CDR1 and CDR2: SGHRS, YFSETQ. Trimming took off 6 bases at V and 1 base at J, with 13 bases between the two ends. Here the CDR3 reads CASTLRGGNTGELFF. CDR3 nucleotides: TGCGCCAGCACCCTGCGCGGCGGGAACACCGGGGAGCTGTTTTTT.

The rearrangement links TRBV7-9 to TRBJ2-5; D gene ambiguous. CDR1 is SEHNR and CDR2 is FQNEAQ in the germline V gene (reference sequence). CDR3 length: 14 residues. Trimming stripped 1 base from V and 2 bases from J, with 8 bases between. The CDR3 nucleotides read TGTGCCAGCAGCTTAGTGGGCAGGCAAGAGACCCAGTACTTC. Residues: CASSLVGRQETQYF.

The chain carries TRBV19 and TRBJ1-1; D gene unclear. The V end lost 2 bases, the J end lost 0 bases, and 10 bases lay between the germline ends. This CDR3 comprises 15 residues. The germline V gene encodes CDR1 LNHDA and CDR2 SQIVND (reference sequence). The CDR3 sequence: CASSISGTMNTEAFF. The CDR3 DNA sequence: TGTGCCAGTAGTATATCGGGAACCATGAACACTGAAGCTTTCTTT. Combining the CDR3 with reference TRBV19 and TRBJ1-1 gives the whole variable domain DGGITQSPKYLFRKEGQNVTLSCEQNLNHDAMYWYRQDPGQGLRLIYYSQIVNDFQKGDIAEGYSVSREKKESFPLTVTSAQKNPTAFYLCASSISGTMNTEAFFGQGTRLTVV.

Here the CDR3 reads CASSESSGDTDTQYF. CDR3 DNA: TGTGCCAGCAGTGAGTCTAGCGGGGACACAGATACGCAGTATTTT. The genes are TRBV2 and TRBJ2-3; 9 bases match TRBD2. The V gene's germline CDR1 is SNHLY and CDR2 FYNNEI. The V and J ends lost 3 bases and 2 bases, in that order; junction bases with no gene match: 3. The CDR3 consists of 15 residues.

The chain uses TRBV5-1 and TRBJ2-1; possibly TRBD2 for D (5 bases). CDR3 length equals 11 residues. CDR1 is SGHRS and CDR2 is YFSETQ in the germline V gene. Trimming removed 4 bases from V and 12 bases from J, with 11 bases in between. Written as DNA, the CDR3 is TGCGCCAGCAGCACTAGGGAGTTGCAGTTCTTC. Amino acids: CASSTRELQFF.

The CDR3 here is CAISGVAGDTGELFF. CDR3 nucleotides: TGTGCCATCAGTGGTGTAGCAGGGGACACCGGGGAGCTGTTTTTT. The chain carries TRBV10-3 and TRBJ2-2; D may be TRBD1 (6 bases). Germline values: CDR1 ENHRY, CDR2 SYGVKD. V was trimmed by 4 bases and J by 3 bases, leaving 12 bases between them. This CDR3 has 15 residues.

The V and J genes are TRBV6-1 and TRBJ2-3; D remains ambiguous. This CDR3 is 15 amino acids long. Trimming removed 3 bases from V and 4 bases from J, with 14 bases in between. Germline loops: CDR1 MNHNS, CDR2 SASEGT. CDR3 DNA sequence: TGTGCCAGCAGTGAGGGCACCCTCAGTTCAGATACGCAGTATTTT. Its protein is CASSEGTLSSDTQYF.

The chain recombines TRBV29-1 with TRBJ2-1; 11 bases are a match to TRBD1. The CDR3 is made up of 15 amino acids. J was trimmed by 7 bases and V by 2 bases; bases with no gene match: 7. From germline, CDR1 is SQVTM and CDR2 ANQGSEA. CDR3 amino acids: CSVERLGTGGNEQFF. The CDR3 DNA is TGCAGCGTTGAAAGACTCGGGACAGGGGGAAATGAGCAGTTCTTC.

The CDR3 region has the DNA TGTGCCAGCAGCTTGGAGCAGGGGTTAATAGTGAAAAACATTCAGTACTTC. The encoded protein is CASSLEQGLIVKNIQYF. V and J are TRBV5-5 and TRBJ2-4; D perhaps matches TRBD1 (6 bases). Trimming removed 0 bases from V and 4 bases from J, with 17 bases in between. Germline lookup yields CDR1 SGHKS and CDR2 YYEKEE (reference sequence). There are 17 residues in the CDR3.

This clone appeared a few times. The J gene is TRBJ1-1, the V gene TRBV6-6; D is ambiguous. Trimming stripped 7 bases from V and 6 bases from J, with 9 bases between. The CDR3 spans 11 residues. Germline CDR1 is MNHNY and CDR2 is SVGAGI (reference sequence). The CDR3 DNA follows: TGTGCCAGCACTCAAGCCGCTGAAGCTTTCTTT. Its protein is CASTQAAEAFF.

The chain carries TRBV5-5 and TRBJ2-1, with TRBD1 identical over 7 bases. Per the germline V gene, CDR1 is SGHKS and CDR2 is YYEKEE (reference sequence). CDR3 length: 15 residues. V dropped 4 bases and J dropped 3; count of bases not matched to a gene: 7. CDR3 in DNA: TGTGCCAGCAGCCCACGGGACAGCCTCTACAATGAGCAGTTCTTC. Protein product: CASSPRDSLYNEQFF.

The V and J genes are TRBV9 and TRBJ2-1; D unclear. Deletions cut 4 bases from V and 6 bases from J, with 14 bases between. CDR1 and CDR2 from the germline V gene are SGDLS and YYNGEE. The CDR3 is 14 amino acids. For the CDR3, the DNA is TGTGCCAGCAGCATAAGACTGATGTCCAATGAGCAGTTCTTC. Translating gives CASSIRLMSNEQFF.

This clone was seen more than once but under ten times. A junction end diverges from the germline sequence, so it may reflect a read error. The same CDR3 is also encoded by other DNA sequences in this sample. The gene calls are TRBV7-7 and TRBJ2-7; 7 nucleotides align to TRBD1. In germline, CDR1 is SSHAT, CDR2 FNYEAQ (reference sequence). There are 13 residues in the CDR3. The CDR3 DNA sequence: TGTGCTAGCAGCCTAGGACAGGACTACGAGCAGTACTTC. This encodes CASSLGQDYEQYF.

The genes are TRBV19 and TRBJ2-1; 14 bases agree with TRBD2. The CDR3 runs to 18 residues. The V and J ends lost 10 bases and 0 bases, in that order; junction bases with no gene match: 11. Germline V gene lookup returns CDR1 LNHDA and CDR2 SQIVND (reference sequence). CDR3 region: CATLRLAGGPSSYNEQFF. CDR3 DNA: TGTGCCACTCTGCGACTAGCGGGGGGGCCGAGCTCCTACAATGAGCAGTTCTTC.

This rearrangement joins TRBV5-1 to TRBJ1-1, with TRBD1 identical over 8 bases. Germline V CDR1 and CDR2: SGHRS, YFSETQ. The CDR3 length is 14 residues. V gave up 8 bases and J gave up 6 bases; unmatched junction bases: 12. The CDR3 protein is CASARGTGVPEAFF. DNA of the CDR3: TGCGCCAGTGCCCGGGGGACAGGTGTACCTGAAGCTTTCTTT.

This chain links TRBV9 with TRBJ2-3, with TRBD1 as a possible D gene (6 bases). The germline gives CDR1 SGDLS, CDR2 YYNGEE. V was trimmed by 3 bases and J by 1 base, leaving 18 bases between them. The CDR3 is 17 residues long. The CDR3 sequence: CASSGLGAGVRTDTQYF. CDR3 nucleotides: TGTGCCAGCAGCGGTCTAGGGGCAGGGGTTCGCACAGATACGCAGTATTTT. Complete variable domain (other parts from reference TRBV9 and TRBJ2-3): DSGVTQTPKHLITATGQRVTLRCSPRSGDLSVYWYQQSLDQGLQFLIQYYNGEERAKGNILERFSAQQFPDLHSELNLSSLELGDSALYFCASSGLGAGVRTDTQYFGPGTRLTVL.

This chain connects TRBV10-3 to TRBJ1-1; D perhaps matches TRBD1 (5 bases). Trimming shortened V by 4 bases and J by 4 bases, and 25 bases separated the two germline ends. Germline V gene sequence: CDR1 ENHRY, CDR2 SYGVKD. The CDR3 runs 18 residues. The CDR3 loop is CAISGQRDVSWGGTEAFF. Written as DNA, the CDR3 is TGTGCCATCAGTGGCCAGCGGGACGTATCATGGGGGGGCACTGAAGCTTTCTTT.

The chain couples TRBV15 to TRBJ2-7; 8 bases map to TRBD1. Trimming at V came to 5 bases and at J to 2 bases, leaving 2 bases not matched to a gene. The CDR3 covers 13 residues. Germline V gene data show CDR1 as LNHNV and CDR2 as YYDKDF (reference sequence). CDR3 sequence: CATSRDRTYEQYF. For the CDR3, the DNA is TGTGCCACCAGCCGGGACAGGACCTACGAGCAGTACTTC. Variable domain in full (rest from reference TRBV15 and TRBJ2-7): DAMVIQNPRYQVTQFGKPVTLSCSQTLNHNVMYWYQQKSSQAPKLLFHYYDKDFNNEADTPDNFQSRRPNTSFCFLDIRSPGLGDTAMYLCATSRDRTYEQYFGPGTRLTVT.

This chain links TRBV5-4 with TRBJ1-2; 7 nucleotides align to TRBD1. CDR3 size: 13 residues. V was clipped by 4 bases and J by 3 bases; unmatched bases: 3. The V gene's germline CDR1 is SGHNT and CDR2 YYREEE (reference sequence). CDR3 in amino acids: CASSRDRDYGYTF. CDR3 nucleotide sequence: TGTGCCAGCAGCCGCGACAGGGACTATGGCTACACCTTC.